This T cell receptor beta chain is drawn from a study of human T cells and chemical hapten exposure. For the study at large: Per-sample TCR yield variation was attributed mainly to small pooled library volume differences.

In the original workflow: A per-sample median of about 95,000 TCRs was observed, with counts ranging from roughly 23,224 to 700,000. TCRdb processed the RACE reads anew with MiXCR; each CDR3 protein has one entry. The V and J calls were not made by the authors but by TCRdb's processing. The sample carries roughly 180,000 distinct CDR3 sequences, 20% to 25% recorded once. There are a few counts of this clonotype. The time point denotes: patch test 1, 2 weeks after DPC sensitization. The treatment here: therapeutic diphenylcyclopropenone sensitization with weekly scalp DPC. The germline V gene encodes CDR1 DFQATT and CDR2 SNEGSKA (reference sequence). V lost 5 bases, J lost 7 bases, and 7 bases stayed unmatched. The CDR3 totals 13 residues.

This receptor was taken from a woman aged 45-65 years with alopecia areata. Some clones in this sample may be carry-over from other donors' samples. Sequenced here: whole blood, sampled in connection with sensitization to the hapten diphenylcyclopropenone (DPC). V gene TRBV20-1 combines with J gene TRBJ1-5, with 8 nucleotides matching TRBD1. Here the CDR3 reads CSASDQGAQPQHF. For the CDR3, the DNA is TGCAGTGCTTCAGACCAGGGGGCCCAGCCCCAGCATTTT.